One T cell receptor (beta chain) is described in this entry. Its antigen is undetermined. CDR3 length: 16 amino acids. The V gene's germline CDR1 is DFQATT and CDR2 SNEGSKA (reference sequence). Eight reactions per sample, run separately, yielded cDNA. TCRdb re-called the 5' RACE reads and catalogs CDR3 proteins one per entry, DNA excluded. The specimen's table records over 150,000 distinct CDR3 sequences. The entry originates in a study of monozygotic twins with inflammatory bowel disease. Study observations and caveats: Extra variability in the repertoires of patients may have come from differing immunosuppressive treatments. Whether twins were concordant or discordant made no difference to repertoire similarity, possibly from limited power. Reduced clonotype sharing with other individuals was observed in IBD patients relative to healthy twins, especially with disease activity.

Material: blood. The V call is TRBV20-1, the J call TRBJ2-5; the TCRdb D gene call, TRBD2, has no DNA to confirm it. This receptor was obtained from a human donor with ulcerative colitis or Crohn's disease, or a healthy co-twin of an affected twin (not recorded which). CDR3: CSARDKGAGGLQTQYF.